Detailed here is one TCR beta chain. The ends were cut back, 1 base at V and 13 bases at J, with 20 bases in the middle. Germline V gene sequence: CDR1 MDHEN, CDR2 SYDVKM. The CDR3 contains 15 residues. The data are from a study of shared clonotypes between healthy human individuals. The repertoire was sequenced with immunoSEQ multiplex PCR; TCRdb's copy has only in-frame clones and lacks some. The table shows about 2.4 million clones, with 80% to 95% occurring only once. Source material: naive CD4+ T cells from PBMCs. The subset: CD45RA+ positively selected. This TCR was recovered from a man aged 18 to 29 in good health. Some clones in this sample may be carry-over from other donors' samples. The J gene is TRBJ2-1, the V gene TRBV28, with D tentatively TRBD2 (5 bases). The CDR3 loop is CASSLLQEVVNYQFF. The CDR3 nucleotides are TGTGCCAGCAGTTTATTGCAGGAGGTGGTGAATTATCAGTTCTTC.